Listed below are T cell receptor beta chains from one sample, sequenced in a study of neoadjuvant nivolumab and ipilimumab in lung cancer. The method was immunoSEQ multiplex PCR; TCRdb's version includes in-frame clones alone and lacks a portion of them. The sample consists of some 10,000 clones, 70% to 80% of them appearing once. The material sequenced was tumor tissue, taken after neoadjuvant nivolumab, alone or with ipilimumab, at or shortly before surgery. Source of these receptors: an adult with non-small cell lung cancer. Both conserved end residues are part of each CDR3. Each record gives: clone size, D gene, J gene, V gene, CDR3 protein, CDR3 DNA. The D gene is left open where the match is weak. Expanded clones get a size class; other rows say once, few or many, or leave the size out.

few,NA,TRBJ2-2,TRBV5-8,CASSLSYTGELFF,TGTGCCAGCAGCCTTTCGTACACCGGGGAGCTGTTTTTT
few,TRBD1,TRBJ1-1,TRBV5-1,CASSSGTGNTEAFF,TGCGCCAGCAGCTCGGGGACAGGGAACACTGAAGCTTTCTTT
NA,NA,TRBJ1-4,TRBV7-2,CASSLSGTRGDEKLFF,TGTGCCAGCAGCTTAAGCGGCACCCGAGGAGATGAAAAACTGTTTTTT
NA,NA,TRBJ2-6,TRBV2,CASRFSGANVLTF,TGTGCCAGCCGTTTTTCTGGGGCCAACGTCCTGACTTTC
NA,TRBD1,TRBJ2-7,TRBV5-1,CASSHTGGWEQYF,TGCGCCAGCAGCCATACAGGGGGGTGGGAGCAGTACTTC
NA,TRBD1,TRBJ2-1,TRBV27,CASSLARQGNEQFF,TGTGCCAGCAGTCTTGCCCGACAGGGAAATGAGCAGTTCTTC
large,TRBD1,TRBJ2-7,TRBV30,CAWHDPGQVTYEQYF,TGTGCCTGGCATGACCCGGGACAGGTGACCTACGAGCAGTACTTC
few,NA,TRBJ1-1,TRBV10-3,CAISGGSRESEAFF,TGTGCCATCAGTGGCGGTTCAAGGGAGAGTGAAGCTTTCTTT
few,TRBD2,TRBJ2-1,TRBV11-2,CASSPTSSNEQFF,TGTGCCAGCAGCCCGACTAGCAGCAATGAGCAGTTCTTC
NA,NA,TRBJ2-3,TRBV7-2,CASSLDGTSTDTQYF,TGTGCCAGCAGCTTAGACGGGACTAGCACAGATACGCAGTATTTT
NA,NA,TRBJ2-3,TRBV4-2,CASSQDLSHTDTQYF,TGTGCCAGCAGCCAAGATTTGTCCCACACAGATACGCAGTATTTT
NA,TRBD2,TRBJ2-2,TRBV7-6,CASSLPGTSRPGELFF,TGTGCCAGCAGCTTACCAGGGACTAGCCGCCCCGGGGAGCTGTTTTTT
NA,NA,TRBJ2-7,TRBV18,CASSQTESYEQYF,TGTGCCAGCTCACAAACGGAGTCCTACGAGCAGTACTTC
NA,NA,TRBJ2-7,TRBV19,CASSTGTGSDVEQYF,TGTGCCAGTAGTACCGGGACGGGTTCCGATGTGGAGCAGTACTTC
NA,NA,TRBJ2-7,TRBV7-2,CASKMGEQVHEQYF,TGTGCCAGCAAGATGGGGGAGCAAGTCCACGAGCAGTACTTC
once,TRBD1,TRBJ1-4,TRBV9,CASSETGGPNEKLFF,TGTGCCAGCAGCGAGACAGGGGGCCCTAATGAAAAACTGTTTTTT
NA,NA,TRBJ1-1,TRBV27,CASRGGTLNTEAFF,TGTGCCAGCAGAGGGGGGACATTGAACACTGAAGCTTTCTTT
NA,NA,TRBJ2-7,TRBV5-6,CASSWGPIGPYEQYF,TGTGCCAGCAGCTGGGGGCCGATTGGTCCCTACGAGCAGTACTTC
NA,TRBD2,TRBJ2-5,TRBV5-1,CASRYSGRASNQETQYF,TGCGCCAGCAGATATAGCGGGAGGGCTAGCAACCAAGAGACCCAGTACTTC
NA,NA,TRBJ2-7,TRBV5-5,CASSLPSSYEQYF,TGTGCCAGCAGCTTGCCCTCCAGCTACGAGCAGTACTTC
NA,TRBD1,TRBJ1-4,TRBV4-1,CASSPIQHFFDRDREKLFF,TGCGCCAGCAGCCCCATCCAGCATTTCTTTGACAGGGATAGGGAAAAACTGTTTTTT
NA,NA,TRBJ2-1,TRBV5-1,CASSLGQLNEQFF,TGCGCCAGCAGCTTGGGACAGCTCAATGAGCAGTTCTTC
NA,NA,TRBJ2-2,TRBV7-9,CASSLLTGELFF,TGTGCCAGCAGCTTACTGACCGGGGAGCTGTTTTTT
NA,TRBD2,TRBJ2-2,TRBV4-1,CASSQGGLAGVGTGELFF,TGCGCCAGCAGCCAAGGGGGACTAGCGGGAGTTGGCACCGGGGAGCTGTTTTTT
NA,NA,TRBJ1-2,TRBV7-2,CASSLGTDINYGYTF,TGTGCCAGCAGCTTAGGGACGGATATTAACTATGGCTACACCTTC
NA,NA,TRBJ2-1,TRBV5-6,CASSLQGSSYNEQFF,TGTGCCAGCAGCTTGCAGGGGAGCTCCTACAATGAGCAGTTCTTC
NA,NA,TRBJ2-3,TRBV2,CASWEGTSASQYF,TGTGCCAGTTGGGAAGGGACTTCAGCATCGCAGTATTTT
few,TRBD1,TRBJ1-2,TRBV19,CASAQLGDRENYGYTF,TGTGCCAGTGCTCAATTAGGAGACAGGGAAAACTATGGCTACACCTTC
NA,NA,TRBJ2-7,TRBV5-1,CASSLEGSEQYF,TGCGCCAGCAGCTTGGAGGGGTCCGAGCAGTACTTC
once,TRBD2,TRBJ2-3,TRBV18,CASSPSLALAGEDETDTQYF,TGTGCCAGCTCACCCTCCCTCGCCCTAGCGGGAGAAGATGAAACAGATACGCAGTATTTT
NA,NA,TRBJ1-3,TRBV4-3,CASSQEQYSGNTIYF,TGCGCCAGCAGCCAAGAGCAGTACTCTGGAAACACCATATATTTT
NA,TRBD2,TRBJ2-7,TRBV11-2,CASSATGGSYEQYF,TGTGCCAGCAGCGCAACGGGGGGTAGCTACGAGCAGTACTTC
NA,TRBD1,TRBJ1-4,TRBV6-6,CASVRGGLATNEKLFF,TGTGCCAGCGTTCGAGGGGGCCTTGCAACTAATGAAAAACTGTTTTTT
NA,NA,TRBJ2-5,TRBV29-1,CSVDRGIGETQYF,TGCAGCGTTGACAGGGGTATAGGAGAGACCCAGTACTTC
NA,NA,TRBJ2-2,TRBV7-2,CASSSVRGIGGELFF,TGTGCCAGCAGCTCAGTGAGGGGAATAGGCGGGGAGCTGTTTTTT
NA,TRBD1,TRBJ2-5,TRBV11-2,CASSLDTPRQGARETQYF,TGTGCCAGCAGCTTAGATACTCCACGACAGGGGGCTAGGGAGACCCAGTACTTC
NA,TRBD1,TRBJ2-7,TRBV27,CASSLTGAEQYF,TGTGCCAGCAGTTTAACAGGGGCCGAGCAGTACTTC
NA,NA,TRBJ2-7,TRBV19,CASSITLSAPYEQYF,TGTGCCAGTAGTATAACTCTTTCGGCGCCCTACGAGCAGTACTTC
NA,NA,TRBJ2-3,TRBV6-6,CASSYSTSTDTQYF,TGTGCCAGCAGTTACTCGACCAGCACAGATACGCAGTATTTT
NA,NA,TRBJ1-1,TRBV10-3,CAIRGTENTEAFF,TGTGCCATCAGAGGGACGGAGAACACTGAAGCTTTCTTT
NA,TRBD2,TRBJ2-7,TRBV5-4,CASSLGRPGLAGVSYEQYF,TGTGCCAGCAGCTTGGGGCGGCCGGGACTAGCGGGGGTCTCCTACGAGCAGTACTTC
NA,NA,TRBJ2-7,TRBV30,CAWSPRAGAHEQYF,TGTGCCTGGAGCCCGAGGGCAGGGGCGCACGAGCAGTACTTC